This passage covers 15 T cell receptor beta chains from one sample sequenced in a study of blood T cell repertoires in COVID-19. The method was immunoSEQ multiplex PCR; TCRdb's version includes in-frame clones alone and lacks a portion of them. The sample carries tens of thousands of clones, approximately 89% recorded once. The specimen was peripheral blood. The receptor set was obtained from a human donor with acute or convalescent COVID-19. The donor label of this sample is uncertain.

The chain is built from TRBV7-8 and TRBJ2-2, with a possible D match to TRBD1 (6 bases). This CDR3 contains 17 residues. V was clipped by 2 bases and J by 8 bases, with 21 bases between them. Germline V lookup: CDR1 SGHVS, CDR2 FQNEAQ. CDR3 amino acids: CASSLSSTLGATGELFF. The CDR3 nucleotides are TGTGCCAGCAGCTTATCATCGACTCTGGGGGCTACTGGGGAGCTGTTTTTT.

The CDR3 nucleotides are TGCGCCAGCAGCCCGGAGGGCCCCCTCAATCAGCCCCAGCATTTT. Its protein is CASSPEGPLNQPQHF. The chain recombines TRBV5-1 with TRBJ1-5, with D uncertain. V was clipped by 4 bases and J by 3 bases, with 14 bases between them. This CDR3 spans 15 amino acids. The germline gives CDR1 SGHRS, CDR2 YFSETQ.

The chain is built from TRBV10-2 and TRBJ2-7; possibly TRBD1 for D (6 bases). V lost 2 bases to trimming and J lost 2 bases, with 10 bases between them. This CDR3 spans 14 amino acids. Germline values: CDR1 WSHSY, CDR2 SAAADI. In DNA form, the CDR3 reads TGCGCCAGCAGTGAGACAGGGCGGGCCTACGAGCAGTACTTC. This codes for CASSETGRAYEQYF.

V usage is TRBV18 and J usage is TRBJ2-7; 12 positions match TRBD2. V lost 6 bases, J lost 0 bases, and 6 bases stayed unmatched. Germline CDR1 reads KGHSH; CDR2 reads LQKENI. The CDR3 contains 16 residues. In DNA, the CDR3 is TGTGCCAGCTCGTCAGGACTAGCGGGGAACTCCTACGAGCAGTACTTC. Translating gives CASSSGLAGNSYEQYF.

The chain is built from TRBV3-1 (or the pseudogene TRBV3-2) and TRBJ1-2, with D maybe TRBD1 (6 bases). V shed 3 bases and J shed 8 bases, with 13 bases lying between them. Per germline, CDR1 LGHDT and CDR2 YNNKEL (reference sequence). This CDR3 comprises 13 residues. CDR3 DNA sequence: TGTGCCAGCAGCCAGTTCGGACAGTCCGGCTACACCTTC. This translates into CASSQFGQSGYTF.

The chain couples TRBV6-5 to TRBJ1-1, with TRBD1 as a possible D gene (5 bases). CDR1 is MNHEY and CDR2 is SVGAGI in the germline V gene. This CDR3 is 15 amino acids long. Between the trimmed V and J ends, which lost 8 bases and 1 base, there was a span of 17 bases. CDR3 in amino acids: CASPSRGSSNTEAFF. The CDR3 DNA reads TGTGCCAGCCCGAGTAGGGGTTCATCGAACACTGAAGCTTTCTTT.

The J gene is TRBJ2-1, the V gene TRBV5-1; 7 bases line up with TRBD1. CDR3 length: 15 amino acids. Germline V lookup: CDR1 SGHRS, CDR2 YFSETQ. V shed 0 bases and J 4 bases; nucleotides not matched to a gene: 4. The CDR3 nucleotides are TGCGCCAGCAGCTTGGTAGGGACAGAGTACAATGAGCAGTTCTTC. Amino acids: CASSLVGTEYNEQFF. Filled out from reference TRBV5-1 and TRBJ2-1, the complete variable domain reads KAGVTQTPRYLIKTRGQQVTLSCSPISGHRSVSWYQQTPGQGLQFLFEYFSETQRNKGNFPGRFSGRQFSNSRSEMNVSTLELGDSALYLCASSLVGTEYNEQFFGPGTRLTVL.

This chain joins TRBV4-2 and TRBJ2-3; 7 nucleotides match TRBD2. The germline V gene has CDR1 LGHNA and CDR2 YNFKEQ. Trimming took 3 bases from V and 0 from J; bases not matched to a gene: 6. The length of the CDR3 is 16 residues. The CDR3 coding sequence is TGTGCCAGCAGCCAGGACGCGGGGGTGAGCACAGATACGCAGTATTTT. Residues: CASSQDAGVSTDTQYF.

This clone was observed once. This chain connects TRBV13 to TRBJ1-1, with a possible D match to TRBD1 (6 bases). Germline values: CDR1 PRHDT, CDR2 FYEKMQ (reference sequence). The CDR3 is 16 amino acids. Deletions cut 1 base from V and 6 bases from J, with 18 bases between. The CDR3 nucleotides are TGTGCCAGCAGCTTAGCGGTGACACGGGGGGCTGCTGAAGCTTTCTTT. Translating it yields CASSLAVTRGAAEAFF. The entire variable domain, with the rest obtained from reference TRBV13 and TRBJ1-1, is as follows: AAGVIQSPRHLIKEKRETATLKCYPIPRHDTVYWYQQGPGQDPQFLISFYEKMQSDKGSIPDRFSAQQFSDYHSELNMSSLELGDSALYFCASSLAVTRGAAEAFFGQGTRLTVV.

This chain links TRBV7-9 with TRBJ1-4, with D hard to call. This CDR3 is 12 amino acids long. Trimming took off 1 base at V and 8 bases at J, with 5 bases between the two ends. Germline CDR1 is SEHNR and CDR2 is FQNEAQ (reference sequence). The CDR3 reads CASSLDQEKLFF. CDR3 bases: TGTGCCAGCAGCTTAGATCAGGAAAAACTGTTTTTT.

This chain connects TRBV27 to TRBJ1-2; 9 nucleotides match TRBD1. With V trimmed by 2 bases and J by 6 bases, 4 bases remained unmatched. CDR1 MNHEY and CDR2 SMNVEV come from the germline V gene (reference sequence). The CDR3 consists of 14 residues. CDR3 DNA: TGTGCCAGCAGTTTAATGGGGACAGGGAATGGCTACACCTTC. It encodes CASSLMGTGNGYTF.

V gene TRBV3-1 (or the pseudogene TRBV3-2) combines with J gene TRBJ2-2; D remains ambiguous. Germline CDR1 and CDR2: LGHDT and YNNKEL (reference sequence). V gave up 3 bases and J gave up 2 bases, with 7 bases separating them. This CDR3 is 14 amino acids long. The CDR3 DNA sequence: TGTGCCAGCAGCCAGGGCCACAACACCGGGGAGCTGTTTTTT. Protein: CASSQGHNTGELFF.

The chain couples TRBV3-1 (or the pseudogene TRBV3-2) to TRBJ1-2; D is uncertain. The germline V and J ends were trimmed by 0 bases and 8 bases, with 16 bases remaining between them. Germline CDR1 is LGHDT and CDR2 is YNNKEL (reference sequence). This CDR3 spans 15 amino acids. The CDR3, as DNA: TGTGCCAGCAGCCAAGAGGGCACCGGGGATAGGGGCTACACCTTC. Translating gives CASSQEGTGDRGYTF.

This chain uses TRBV2 with TRBJ2-5, with a possible D match to TRBD1 (6 bases). Germline V gives CDR1 SNHLY, CDR2 FYNNEI. Trimming took 5 bases from V and 5 from J, leaving 18 bases between them. The CDR3 is made up of 15 amino acids. The chain's CDR3 is CASSQTGLGRETQYF. In DNA form, the CDR3 reads TGTGCCAGCAGTCAAACAGGGTTGGGGCGGGAGACCCAGTACTTC.

This chain links TRBV7-2 with TRBJ2-3; the match to TRBD2 covers 8 bases. This CDR3 contains 17 residues. The germline CDR1 and CDR2 sequences are SGHTA and FQGNSA. Trimming cost V 1 base and J 3 bases; bases outside gene matches: 9. The CDR3 loop is CASSLVSGGVETDTQYF. CDR3 nucleotide sequence: TGTGCCAGCAGCTTAGTTTCCGGGGGGGTGGAAACAGATACGCAGTATTTT.